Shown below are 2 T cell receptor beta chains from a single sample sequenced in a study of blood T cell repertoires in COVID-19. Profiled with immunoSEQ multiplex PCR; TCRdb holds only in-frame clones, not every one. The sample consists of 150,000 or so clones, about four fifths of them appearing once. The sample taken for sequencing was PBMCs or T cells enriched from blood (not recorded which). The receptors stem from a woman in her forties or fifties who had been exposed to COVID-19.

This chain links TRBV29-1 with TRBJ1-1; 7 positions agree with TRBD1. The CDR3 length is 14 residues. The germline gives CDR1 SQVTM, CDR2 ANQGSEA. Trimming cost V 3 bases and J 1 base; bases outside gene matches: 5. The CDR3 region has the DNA TGCAGCGTTGAGTTAAGGGGGCGGAACACTGAAGCTTTCTTT. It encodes CSVELRGRNTEAFF.

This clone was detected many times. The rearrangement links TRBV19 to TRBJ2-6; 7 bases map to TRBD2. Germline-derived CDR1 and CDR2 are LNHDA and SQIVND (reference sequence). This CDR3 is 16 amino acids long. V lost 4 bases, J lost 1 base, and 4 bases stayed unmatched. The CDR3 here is CASSNDGGSGANVLTF. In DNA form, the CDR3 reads TGTGCCAGTAGTAATGACGGGGGGTCTGGGGCCAACGTCCTGACTTTC.